This TCR beta chain was retrieved from a study of PD-L1 blockade in urothelial cancer. Study-level background: Individuals in the cohort had been given 0 to 3 earlier chemotherapy regimens. A median of approximately 150,000 T cells was found in the blood samples. Study-level findings and limits: Below-median pretreatment blood TCR clonality was associated with improved progression-free and overall survival.

In the case of this clone: As yet, its antigen is unknown.

V was pared by 8 bases and J by 2 bases, with 5 bases of the junction left unmatched. Germline CDR1 and CDR2: MNHNS and SASEGT. The CDR3 spans 14 residues. Sample time point: pretreatment peripheral blood. Patients had urothelial carcinoma that was locally advanced or metastatic. Here immunoSEQ multiplex PCR was the method, and the copy in TCRdb shows in-frame clones only, minus some. The table lists under 60,000 clones, around four fifths of them singletons. The TCR comes from an older man with urothelial cancer. This chain connects TRBV6-1 to TRBJ1-5, with 8 bases lining up with TRBD1. The input for sequencing was PBMCs, taken around atezolizumab (anti-PD-L1) treatment. CDR3: CASLVTGGNQPQHF. The DNA for the CDR3 is TGTGCCAGCTTAGTGACAGGGGGCAATCAGCCCCAGCATTTT.